What follows describes a single T cell receptor beta chain. Its antigen is unknown. Trimming shortened V by 2 bases and J by 4 bases, and 14 bases separated the two germline ends. CDR3 size: 15 residues. Germline values: CDR1 SEHNR, CDR2 FQNEAQ (reference sequence). The data are from a study of T-cell reconstitution after alpha-beta-depleted transplantation in children. Using unique molecular identifiers, the investigators prepared the TCRbeta library. MiXCR, run by TCRdb on the PCR reads, gives a single entry per CDR3 protein. The sample shows 200,000 to 250,000 distinct CDR3 sequences, approximately 8.4% of them seen only once. Study findings and constraints: About two months after transplant, alpha-beta T cells reportedly came from several hundred expanded graft clones. Surviving recipient cells, namely T cells and thymic progenitors, were the source of high day-60 TCRbeta diversity in some patients.

This chain links TRBV7-9 with TRBJ1-2; D remains unclear. The starting material was PBMCs, mostly from graft donor cells, obtained 360 days after TCRalphabeta/CD19-depleted stem cell transplant. This receptor was obtained from a male patient aged 2-15 years who had a stem cell transplant for acute myeloid leukemia, so the T cells may come from the graft donor. CDR3 sequence reads: CASSLLLWPVYGYTF. CDR3 DNA sequence: TGTGCCAGCAGCTTATTACTGTGGCCGGTCTATGGCTACACCTTC.